Described below is a single TCR beta chain sequence and its context. The antigen remains undetermined. The data were obtained in a study of T cell responses to AZD1222 COVID-19 vaccine. The CDR3 length is 15 residues. CDR1 is MNHNY, CDR2 SVGAGI, per germline (reference sequence). V lost 6 bases and J 2 bases, leaving 14 bases between the germline ends. Only in-frame clones appear in the TCRdb table, and some are missing; sequencing was by immunoSEQ multiplex PCR. The data hold 120,000 or so clones, with approximately 87% observed a single time. Study results and caveats: Unmutated regions of variants are reportedly targeted by nearly half of spike-specific TCRs.

The starting material was peripheral blood, obtained on day 0 of AZD1222 vaccination. This chain uses TRBV6-6 with TRBJ1-3; no reliable D call. The origin of this receptor is an adult in good health. The CDR3 DNA reads as TGTGCCAGCAGCGGGCTGAAGGTGGCTGGAAACACCATATATTTT. Residues: CASSGLKVAGNTIYF.